This T cell receptor beta chain came from a study of T-cell memory formation after mild COVID-19. About the study: TCR clusters were mostly confined to one donor each.

5'RACE, which relied on constant-segment primers, yielded TCR alpha and TCR beta cDNA libraries carrying sample barcodes and UMIs. TCRdb re-analysed the 5' RACE reads in MiXCR, keeping a single row per CDR3 protein. The table lists 280,000 or so distinct CDR3 sequences, around 17% of them singletons. The CDR3 spans 13 residues. The ends were cut back, 0 bases at V and 9 bases at J, with 9 bases in the middle. Germline V CDR1 and CDR2: MGHRA, YSYEKL. Sample: PBMCs or a T cell subset sorted from them (not recorded which). The rearrangement links TRBV4-1 to TRBJ2-1; D could derive from TRBD1 or TRBD2 (5 bases each). This receptor was taken from a man between 18 and 35 years old who had mild COVID-19 (a few samples of this study predate the infection). Cell type and time point are not known. CDR3 nucleotide sequence: TGCGCCAGCAGCCAAGAGGCTGGGGGTGAGCAGTTCTTC. This sequence encodes CASSQEAGGEQFF.